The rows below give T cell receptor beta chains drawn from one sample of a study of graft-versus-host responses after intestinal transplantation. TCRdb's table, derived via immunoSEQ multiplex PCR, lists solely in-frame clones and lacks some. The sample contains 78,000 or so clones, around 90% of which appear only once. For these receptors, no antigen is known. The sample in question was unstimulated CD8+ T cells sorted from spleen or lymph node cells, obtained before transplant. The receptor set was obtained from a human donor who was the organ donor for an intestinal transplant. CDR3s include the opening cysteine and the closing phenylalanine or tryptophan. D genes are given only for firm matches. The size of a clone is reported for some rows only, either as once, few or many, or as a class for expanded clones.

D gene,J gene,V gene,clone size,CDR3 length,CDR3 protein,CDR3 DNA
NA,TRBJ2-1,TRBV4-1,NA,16,CASSPGGIISYNEQFF,TGCGCCAGCAGCCCCGGAGGGATCATCTCCTACAATGAGCAGTTCTTC
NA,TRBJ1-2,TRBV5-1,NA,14,CASSLGAKRRGYTF,TGCGCCAGCAGCTTGGGGGCCAAACGGCGTGGCTACACCTTC
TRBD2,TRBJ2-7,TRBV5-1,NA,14,CASSRTSGDYEQYF,TGCGCCAGCAGTCGGACTAGCGGGGACTACGAGCAGTACTTC
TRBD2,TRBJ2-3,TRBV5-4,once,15,CASSQRAGVKDTQYF,TGTGCCAGCAGCCAACGAGCGGGGGTGAAAGATACGCAGTATTTT
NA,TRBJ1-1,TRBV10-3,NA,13,CAISGGRNTEAFF,TGTGCCATCAGTGGGGGCAGGAACACTGAAGCTTTCTTT
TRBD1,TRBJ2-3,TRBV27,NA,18,CASSFGAGGFRGTDTQYF,TGTGCCAGCAGTTTCGGGGCAGGGGGATTTAGAGGCACAGATACGCAGTATTTT
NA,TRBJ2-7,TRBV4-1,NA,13,CASSQPGSYEQYF,TGCGCCAGCAGCCAGCCAGGGAGTTACGAGCAGTACTTC
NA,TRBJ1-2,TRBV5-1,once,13,CASSLDNWVGYTF,TGCGCCAGCAGCTTGGACAACTGGGTTGGCTACACCTTC
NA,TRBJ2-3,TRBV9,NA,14,CASSVGGAGDTQYF,TGTGCCAGCAGCGTGGGGGGGGCCGGGGATACGCAGTATTTT
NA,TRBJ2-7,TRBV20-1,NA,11,CSAPQSYEQYF,TGCAGTGCTCCCCAATCCTACGAGCAGTACTTC
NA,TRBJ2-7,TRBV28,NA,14,CASSSHDITYEQYF,TGTGCCAGCAGTTCCCATGACATAACTTACGAGCAGTACTTC
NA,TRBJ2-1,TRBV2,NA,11,CGLHAYNEQFF,TGTGGTCTGCATGCCTACAATGAGCAGTTCTTC
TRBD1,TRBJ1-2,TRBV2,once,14,CASRKGQSGYGYTF,TGTGCCAGCAGGAAGGGACAGTCAGGCTATGGCTACACCTTC
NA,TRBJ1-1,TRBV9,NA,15,CASSVASGVGTEAFF,TGTGCCAGCAGCGTGGCTTCTGGGGTTGGCACTGAAGCTTTCTTT
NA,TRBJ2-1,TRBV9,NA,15,CASSVAVQFYNEQFF,TGTGCCAGCAGCGTTGCGGTTCAGTTCTACAATGAGCAGTTCTTC
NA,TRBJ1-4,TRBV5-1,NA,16,CASSAYSTDAHEKLFF,TGCGCCAGCAGCGCCTACTCGACAGACGCACATGAAAAACTGTTTTTT
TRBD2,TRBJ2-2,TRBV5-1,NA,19,CASSLAPGLAGVNTGELFF,TGCGCCAGCAGCTTGGCCCCTGGACTAGCGGGGGTTAACACCGGGGAGCTGTTTTTT
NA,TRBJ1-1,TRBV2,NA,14,CASSRTIRAPEAFF,TGTGCCAGCAGCCGGACGATCAGGGCCCCTGAAGCTTTCTTT
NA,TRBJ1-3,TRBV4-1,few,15,CASSQVPEWGNTIYF,TGCGCCAGCAGCCAAGTCCCGGAATGGGGAAACACCATATATTTT
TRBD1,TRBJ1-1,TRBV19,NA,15,CASSIRQGVNTEAFF,TGTGCCAGTAGTATACGACAGGGAGTGAACACTGAAGCTTTCTTT
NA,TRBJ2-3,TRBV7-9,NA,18,CASSLARNLGEGTDTQYF,TGTGCCAGCAGCTTAGCGCGTAATTTGGGTGAGGGTACAGATACGCAGTATTTT
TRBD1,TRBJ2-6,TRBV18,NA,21,CASSPVAIDRGYRSGANVLTF,TGTGCCAGCTCACCCGTCGCCATAGACAGGGGTTACCGCTCTGGGGCCAACGTCCTGACTTTC
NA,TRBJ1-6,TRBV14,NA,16,CASSQVEGLVTSPLHF,TGTGCCAGCAGCCAAGTAGAGGGCTTAGTCACTTCACCCCTCCACTTT
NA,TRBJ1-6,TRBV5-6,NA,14,CASSPLGLGSPLHF,TGTGCCAGCAGCCCCCTTGGGTTAGGATCACCCCTCCACTTT